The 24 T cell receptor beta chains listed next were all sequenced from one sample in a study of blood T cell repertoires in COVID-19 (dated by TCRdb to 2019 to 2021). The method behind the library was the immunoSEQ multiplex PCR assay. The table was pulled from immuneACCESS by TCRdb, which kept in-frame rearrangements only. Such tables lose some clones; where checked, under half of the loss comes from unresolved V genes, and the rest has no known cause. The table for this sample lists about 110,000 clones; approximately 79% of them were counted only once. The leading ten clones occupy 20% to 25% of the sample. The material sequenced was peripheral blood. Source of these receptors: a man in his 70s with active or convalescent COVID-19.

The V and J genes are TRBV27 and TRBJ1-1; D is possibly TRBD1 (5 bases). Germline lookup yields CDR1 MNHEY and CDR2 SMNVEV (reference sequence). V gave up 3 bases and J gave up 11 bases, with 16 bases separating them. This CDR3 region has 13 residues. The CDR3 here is CASSFAGGEGAFF. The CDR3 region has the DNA TGTGCCAGCAGTTTTGCGGGAGGGGAGGGGGCTTTCTTT.

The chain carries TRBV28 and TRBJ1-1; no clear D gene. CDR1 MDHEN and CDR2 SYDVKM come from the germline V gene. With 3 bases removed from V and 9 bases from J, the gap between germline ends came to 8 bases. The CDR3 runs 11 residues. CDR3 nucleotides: TGTGCCAGCAGTTTCGCGGCAAAAGCTTTCTTT. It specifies CASSFAAKAFF.

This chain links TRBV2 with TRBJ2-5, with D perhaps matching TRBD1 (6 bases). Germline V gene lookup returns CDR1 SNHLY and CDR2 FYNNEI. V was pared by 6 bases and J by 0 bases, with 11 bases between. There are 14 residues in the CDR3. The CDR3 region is CASRLRGYQETQYF. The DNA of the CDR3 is TGTGCCAGCAGGTTAAGGGGGTACCAAGAGACCCAGTACTTC.

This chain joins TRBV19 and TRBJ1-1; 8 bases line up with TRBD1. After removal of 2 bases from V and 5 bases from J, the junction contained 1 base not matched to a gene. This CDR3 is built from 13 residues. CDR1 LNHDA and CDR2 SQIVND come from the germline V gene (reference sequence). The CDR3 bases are TGTGCCAGTAGTATACGACAGGGGACTGAAGCTTTCTTT. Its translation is CASSIRQGTEAFF.

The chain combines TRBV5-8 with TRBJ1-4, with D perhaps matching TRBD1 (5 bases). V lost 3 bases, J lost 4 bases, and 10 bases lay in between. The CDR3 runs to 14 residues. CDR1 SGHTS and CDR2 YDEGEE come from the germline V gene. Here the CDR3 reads CASSYRQNNEKLFF. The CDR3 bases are TGTGCCAGCAGCTATCGACAGAATAATGAAAAACTGTTTTTT. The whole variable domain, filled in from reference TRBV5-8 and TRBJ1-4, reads EAGVTQSPTHLIKTRGQQATLRCSPISGHTSVYWYQQALGLGLQFLLWYDEGEERNRGNFPPRFSGRQFPNYSSELNVNALELEDSALYLCASSYRQNNEKLFFGSGTQLSVL.

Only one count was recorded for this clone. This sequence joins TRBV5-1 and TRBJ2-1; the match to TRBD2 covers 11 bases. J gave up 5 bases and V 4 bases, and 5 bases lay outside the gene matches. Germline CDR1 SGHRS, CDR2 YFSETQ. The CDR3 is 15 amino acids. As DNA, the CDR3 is TGCGCCAGCAGCAGAACTAGCGGGGGCGACAATGAGCAGTTCTTC. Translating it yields CASSRTSGGDNEQFF.

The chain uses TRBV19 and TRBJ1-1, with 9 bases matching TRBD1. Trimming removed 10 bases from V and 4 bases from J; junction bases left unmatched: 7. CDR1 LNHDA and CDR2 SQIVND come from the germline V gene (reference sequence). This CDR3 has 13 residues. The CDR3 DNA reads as TGTGCCACTTCGCTGGACAGGGGCACTGAAGCTTTCTTT. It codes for CATSLDRGTEAFF.

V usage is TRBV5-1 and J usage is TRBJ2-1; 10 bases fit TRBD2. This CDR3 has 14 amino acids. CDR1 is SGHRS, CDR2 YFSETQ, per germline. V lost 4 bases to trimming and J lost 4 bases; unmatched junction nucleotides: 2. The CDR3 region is CASSLTSGYNEQFF. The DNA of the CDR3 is TGCGCCAGCAGCCTGACTAGCGGGTACAATGAGCAGTTCTTC.

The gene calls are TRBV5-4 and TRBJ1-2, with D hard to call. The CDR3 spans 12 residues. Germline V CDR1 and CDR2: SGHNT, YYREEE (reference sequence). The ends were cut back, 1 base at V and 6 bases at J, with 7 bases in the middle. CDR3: CASSLRTNGYTF. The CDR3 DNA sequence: TGTGCCAGCAGCTTGCGCACAAATGGCTACACCTTC.

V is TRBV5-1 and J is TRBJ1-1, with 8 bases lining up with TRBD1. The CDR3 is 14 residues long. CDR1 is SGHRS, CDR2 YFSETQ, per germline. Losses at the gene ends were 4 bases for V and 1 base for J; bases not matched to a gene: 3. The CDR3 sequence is CASSPGTGNTEAFF. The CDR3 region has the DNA TGCGCCAGCAGCCCCGGGACAGGGAACACTGAAGCTTTCTTT.

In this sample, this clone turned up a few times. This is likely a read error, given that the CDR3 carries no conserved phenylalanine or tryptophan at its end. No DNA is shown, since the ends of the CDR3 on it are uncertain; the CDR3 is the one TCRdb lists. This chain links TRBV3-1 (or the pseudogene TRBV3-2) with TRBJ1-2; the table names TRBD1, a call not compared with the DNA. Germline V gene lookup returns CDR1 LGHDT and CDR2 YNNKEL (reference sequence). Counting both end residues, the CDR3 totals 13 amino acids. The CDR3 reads CASSQEREGNRVI.

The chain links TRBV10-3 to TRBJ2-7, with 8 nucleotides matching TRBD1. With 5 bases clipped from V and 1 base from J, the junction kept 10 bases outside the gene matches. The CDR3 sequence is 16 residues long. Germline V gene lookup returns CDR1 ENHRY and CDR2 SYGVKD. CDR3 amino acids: CAISSTGTGFSYEQYF. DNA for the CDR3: TGTGCCATCAGTTCTACCGGGACAGGATTTTCCTACGAGCAGTACTTC.

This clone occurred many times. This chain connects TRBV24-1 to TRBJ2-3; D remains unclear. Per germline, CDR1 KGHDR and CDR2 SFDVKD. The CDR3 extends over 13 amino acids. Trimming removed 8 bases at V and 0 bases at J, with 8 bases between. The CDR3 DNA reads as TGTGCCACCATTCGGGTTAGCACAGATACGCAGTATTTT. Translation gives CATIRVSTDTQYF.

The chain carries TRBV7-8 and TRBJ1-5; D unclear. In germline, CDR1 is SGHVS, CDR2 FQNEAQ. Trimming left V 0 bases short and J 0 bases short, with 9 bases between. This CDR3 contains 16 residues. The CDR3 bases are TGTGCCAGCAGCTTAGCTTGGGCAAATAGCAATCAGCCCCAGCATTTT. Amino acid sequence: CASSLAWANSNQPQHF.

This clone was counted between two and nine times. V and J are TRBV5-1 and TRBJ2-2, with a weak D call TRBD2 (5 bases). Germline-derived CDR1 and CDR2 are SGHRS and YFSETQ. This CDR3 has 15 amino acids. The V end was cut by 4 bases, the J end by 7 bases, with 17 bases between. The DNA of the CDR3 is TGCGCCAGCAGCGACGCCTCTGCGGGCGGCGGGGAGCTGTTTTTT. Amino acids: CASSDASAGGGELFF.

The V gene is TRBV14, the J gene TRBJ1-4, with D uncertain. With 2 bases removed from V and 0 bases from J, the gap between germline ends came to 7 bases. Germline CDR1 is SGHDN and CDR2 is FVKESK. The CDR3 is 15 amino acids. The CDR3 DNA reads TGTGCCAGCAGCCAACAGACTGCAACTAATGAAAAACTGTTTTTT. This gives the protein CASSQQTATNEKLFF.

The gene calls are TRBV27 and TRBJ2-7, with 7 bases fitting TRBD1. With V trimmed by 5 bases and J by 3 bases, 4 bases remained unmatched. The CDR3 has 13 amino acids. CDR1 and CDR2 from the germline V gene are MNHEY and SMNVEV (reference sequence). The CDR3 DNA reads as TGTGCCAGCAGTCGACAGGGACGCTACGAGCAGTACTTC. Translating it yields CASSRQGRYEQYF.

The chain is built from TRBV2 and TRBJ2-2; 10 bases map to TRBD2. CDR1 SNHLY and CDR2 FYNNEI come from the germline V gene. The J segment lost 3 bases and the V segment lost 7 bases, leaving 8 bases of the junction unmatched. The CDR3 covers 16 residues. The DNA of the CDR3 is TGTGCCAGCACCCCTGGACTAGCGGTCTACACCGGGGAGCTGTTTTTT. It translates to CASTPGLAVYTGELFF. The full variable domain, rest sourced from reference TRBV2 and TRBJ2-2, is EPEVTQTPSHQVTQMGQEVILRCVPISNHLYFYWYRQILGQKVEFLVSFYNNEISEKSEIFDDQFSVERPDGSNFTLKIRSTKLEDSAMYFCASTPGLAVYTGELFFGEGSRLTVL.

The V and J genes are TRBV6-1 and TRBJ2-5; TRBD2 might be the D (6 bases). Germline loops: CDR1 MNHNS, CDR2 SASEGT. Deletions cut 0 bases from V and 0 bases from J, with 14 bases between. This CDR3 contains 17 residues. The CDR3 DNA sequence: TGTGCCAGCAGTGAAGCGTCGGTTCGGGGGTACCAAGAGACCCAGTACTTC. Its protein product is CASSEASVRGYQETQYF.

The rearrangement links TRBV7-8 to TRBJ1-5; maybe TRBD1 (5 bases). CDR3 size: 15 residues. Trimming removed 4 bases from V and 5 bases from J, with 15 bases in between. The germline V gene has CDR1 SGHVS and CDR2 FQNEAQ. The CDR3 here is CASSYRGMGDQPQHF. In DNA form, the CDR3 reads TGTGCCAGCAGCTACCGGGGGATGGGAGATCAGCCCCAGCATTTT.

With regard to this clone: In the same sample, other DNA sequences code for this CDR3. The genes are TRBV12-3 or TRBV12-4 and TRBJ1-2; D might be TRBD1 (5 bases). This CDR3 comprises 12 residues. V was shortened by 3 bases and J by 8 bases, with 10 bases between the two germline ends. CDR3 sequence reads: CASSFRGEGYTF. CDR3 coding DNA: TGTGCCAGCAGTTTCCGGGGGGAAGGCTACACCTTC.

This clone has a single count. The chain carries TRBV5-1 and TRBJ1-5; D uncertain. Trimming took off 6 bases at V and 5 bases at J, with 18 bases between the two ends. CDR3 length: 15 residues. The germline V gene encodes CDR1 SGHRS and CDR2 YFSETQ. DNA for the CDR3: TGCGCCAGCAAGTTAGTAGGAGGGAGCGATCAGCCCCAGCATTTT. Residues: CASKLVGGSDQPQHF.

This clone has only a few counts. CDR3 in amino acids: CASSLEGQEAFF. CDR3 coding DNA: TGCGCCAGCAGCTTGGAAGGACAGGAAGCTTTCTTT. The V call is TRBV5-1, the J call TRBJ1-1; D is perhaps TRBD1 (6 bases). This CDR3 region has 12 residues. The V end was cut by 0 bases, the J end by 8 bases, with 8 bases between. Looked up from germline, CDR1 is SGHRS and CDR2 is YFSETQ.

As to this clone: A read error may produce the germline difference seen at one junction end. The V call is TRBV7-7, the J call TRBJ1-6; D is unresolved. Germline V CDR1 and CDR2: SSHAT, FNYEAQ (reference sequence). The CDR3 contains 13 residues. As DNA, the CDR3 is TGTGCTAGCAGCTTATGGGAGAATTCACCCCTCCACTTT. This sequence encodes CASSLWENSPLHF.